This T cell receptor (beta chain) was captured in a study of shared clonotypes between healthy human individuals. Points from the study as a whole: Unshared clonotypes carried lower generation probabilities than those common to all four donors.

Clones were read by immunoSEQ multiplex PCR, and TCRdb kept only the in-frame ones, dropping some. The repertoire holds approximately 2.1 million clones, with more than 80% as singletons. Germline values: CDR1 MDHEN, CDR2 SYDVKM. V was clipped by 3 bases and J by 6 bases; unmatched bases: 4. The CDR3 runs 14 residues. About this clone: Its antigen remains unknown.

The chain employs TRBV28 and TRBJ1-5, with 8 nucleotides matching TRBD1. The sequence came from a man between 18 and 35 years old in good health. Some clones in this sample may be carry-over from other donors' samples. Sequencing was done on a sample of naive CD4+ T cells from PBMCs. Subset indicated: CD45RA+ positively selected. The CDR3 is CASSLTGVGQPQHF. In DNA form, the CDR3 reads TGTGCCAGCAGTTTGACAGGGGTCGGTCAGCCCCAGCATTTT. Using reference TRBV28 and TRBJ1-5 for the parts outside the CDR3, the full variable domain is DVKVTQSSRYLVKRTGEKVFLECVQDMDHENMFWYRQDPGLGLRLIYFSYDVKMKEKGDIPEGYSVSREKKERFSLILESASTNQTSMYLCASSLTGVGQPQHFGDGTRLSIL.